These 15 T cell receptor beta chains came from one sample sequenced in a study of cytomegalovirus exposure and HLA in healthy donors. Profiling relied on immunoSEQ multiplex PCR, and the TCRdb table lists in-frame clones only, not all of them. The table records about 240,000 clones, around 86% of them present only once. The source material was PBMCs. These receptors all stem from a woman younger than 45 in good health and CMV-seropositive.

Points on this clone: The same CDR3 arises from other DNA sequences in this sample as well. The chain carries TRBV9 and TRBJ2-1; the D is unclear. CDR1 and CDR2 (germline): SGDLS, YYNGEE. This CDR3 has 13 amino acids. Trimming removed 0 bases from V and 6 bases from J, with 7 bases in between. The CDR3 reads CASSVGGSNEQFF. DNA of the CDR3: TGTGCCAGCAGCGTAGGAGGTAGCAATGAGCAGTTCTTC.

V usage is TRBV7-9 and J usage is TRBJ1-4, with 7 bases aligning to TRBD1. This CDR3 comprises 14 residues. The J segment lost 8 bases and the V segment lost 4 bases, leaving 7 bases of the junction unmatched. In germline, CDR1 is SEHNR, CDR2 FQNEAQ (reference sequence). CDR3 protein: CASSSRTGGEKLFF. The CDR3 DNA is TGTGCCAGCAGCTCCAGGACAGGTGGGGAAAAACTGTTTTTT.

V is TRBV11-2 and J is TRBJ2-7, with 9 positions matching TRBD1. Trimming removed 7 bases from V and 4 bases from J; junction bases left unmatched: 11. Germline V gives CDR1 SGHAT, CDR2 FQNNGV. The CDR3 covers 15 residues. For the CDR3, the DNA is TGTGCCAGCACCTTCTCCGGGACAGGGTCTTACGAGCAGTACTTC. It translates to CASTFSGTGSYEQYF.

The V gene is TRBV7-9, the J gene TRBJ1-1, with 7 bases that match TRBD1. Germline lookup yields CDR1 SEHNR and CDR2 FQNEAQ (reference sequence). Germline trimming cut 0 bases from V and 4 bases from J; bases unmatched to any gene: 5. The CDR3 is 15 amino acids. CDR3 sequence (DNA): TGTGCCAGCAGCTTAGCCTACAGGGGTATCACTGAAGCTTTCTTT. This codes for CASSLAYRGITEAFF.

The chain employs TRBV7-9 and TRBJ2-5; 10 bases map to TRBD1. CDR1 is SEHNR, CDR2 FQNEAQ, per germline (reference sequence). V shed 4 bases and J 2 bases; nucleotides not matched to a gene: 7. The CDR3 is made up of 16 amino acids. CDR3 amino acids: CASSSTGGEDQETQYF. The CDR3 DNA follows: TGTGCCAGCAGCTCGACAGGGGGCGAGGATCAAGAGACCCAGTACTTC. Full variable domain (missing parts from reference TRBV7-9 and TRBJ2-5): DTGVSQNPRHKITKRGQNVTFRCDPISEHNRLYWYRQTLGQGPEFLTYFQNEAQLEKSRLLSDRFSAERPKGSFSTLEIQRTEQGDSAMYLCASSSTGGEDQETQYFGPGTRLLVL.

The chain uses TRBV5-1 and TRBJ2-5; 10 bases align to TRBD1. Looked up from germline, CDR1 is SGHRS and CDR2 is YFSETQ. The CDR3 consists of 15 residues. Trimming cost V 4 bases and J 2 bases; bases outside gene matches: 5. The CDR3: CASSTGQGPQETQYF. The CDR3 DNA reads TGCGCCAGCAGCACGGGACAGGGGCCTCAAGAGACCCAGTACTTC.

Written as DNA, the CDR3 is TGTGCCAGCCGCCCGGGAGGTTCAACAGATACGCAGTATTTT. Residues: CASRPGGSTDTQYF. V is TRBV11-3 and J is TRBJ2-3; TRBD2 agrees at 7 bases. The V gene end was trimmed by 8 bases and the J gene end by 3 bases; junction bases not matched to a gene: 8. CDR1 is SGHNT, CDR2 YENEEA, per germline. The CDR3 loop spans 14 amino acids. The full variable domain, with the rest looked up from reference TRBV11-3 and TRBJ2-3, is EAGVVQSPRYKIIEKKQPVAFWCNPISGHNTLYWYLQNLGQGPELLIRYENEEAVDDSQLPKDRFSAERLKGVDSTLKIQPAELGDSAVYLCASRPGGSTDTQYFGPGTRLTVL.

This chain joins TRBV4-1 and TRBJ2-1, with 8 bases that match TRBD2. The CDR3 loop spans 17 amino acids. After removal of 1 base from V and 4 bases from J, the junction contained 9 bases not matched to a gene. In germline, CDR1 is MGHRA, CDR2 YSYEKL. The DNA of the CDR3 is TGCGCCAGCAGCCAAGTTACTAGCGGAGATTCTTACAATGAGCAGTTCTTC. It specifies CASSQVTSGDSYNEQFF.

The chain is built from TRBV5-1 and TRBJ1-1, with D hard to call. V was shortened by 0 bases and J by 1 base, with 10 bases between the two germline ends. The CDR3 consists of 15 residues. CDR1 and CDR2 (germline): SGHRS, YFSETQ. For the CDR3, the DNA is TGCGCCAGCAGCTTGGGAGTCCCGCCGAACACTGAAGCTTTCTTT. Its translation: CASSLGVPPNTEAFF.

The V call is TRBV5-4, the J call TRBJ2-2, with 16 bases identical to TRBD2. J lost 6 bases, V lost 5 bases, and 7 bases had no gene match. Germline CDR1 reads SGHNT; CDR2 reads YYREEE (reference sequence). This CDR3 comprises 17 residues. Here the CDR3 DNA reads TGTGCCAGCAGTACTCCGGGACTAGCGGGAGGGGCCGGGGAGCTGTTTTTT. This sequence encodes CASSTPGLAGGAGELFF.

The CDR3 DNA is TGTGCCACCAGTAGAACAGGGGAAGGTGAAAAACTGTTTTTT. It yields the protein CATSRTGEGEKLFF. The rearrangement uses TRBV15 and TRBJ1-4; 7 positions match TRBD1. CDR3 length: 14 amino acids. Germline trimming cut 6 bases from V and 7 bases from J; bases unmatched to any gene: 8. Germline V gives CDR1 LNHNV, CDR2 YYDKDF (reference sequence).

This clone was seen only once. CDR3 loop: CASSSGSYNEQFF. The CDR3 nucleotides are TGTGCCAGCAGTTCCGGGTCTTACAATGAGCAGTTCTTC. The chain links TRBV28 to TRBJ2-1; D is unclear. V was pared by 4 bases and J by 4 bases, with 8 bases between. Per germline, CDR1 MDHEN and CDR2 SYDVKM. The CDR3 has 13 amino acids.

The chain couples TRBV5-1 to TRBJ2-2; 9 bases match TRBD2. This CDR3 region has 15 residues. After removal of 3 bases from V and 4 bases from J, the junction contained 4 bases not matched to a gene. Germline assignment: CDR1 SGHRS and CDR2 YFSETQ. CDR3 sequence: CASSSATSGTGELFF. The CDR3 DNA sequence: TGCGCCAGCAGCTCGGCGACTAGCGGCACCGGGGAGCTGTTTTTT.

CDR3 bases: TGTGCCAGCAGTGAAAACACTAGCGGGGTCTCCGGGCCAGATACGCAGTATTTT. This gives the protein CASSENTSGVSGPDTQYF. This chain connects TRBV6-1 to TRBJ2-3; 10 bases match TRBD2. This CDR3 contains 18 residues. V shed 2 bases, J shed 4 bases, and the junction held 12 bases outside the gene matches. Per germline, CDR1 MNHNS and CDR2 SASEGT.

The chain couples TRBV27 to TRBJ2-1, with TRBD1 as a possible D gene (7 bases). Trimming pared 6 bases from V and 9 bases from J, leaving 21 bases between. The germline V gene encodes CDR1 MNHEY and CDR2 SMNVEV (reference sequence). The CDR3 consists of 15 residues. CDR3: CASSVTGDWDGEQFF. The DNA for the CDR3 is TGTGCCAGCAGCGTAACAGGGGACTGGGACGGTGAGCAGTTCTTC.